The clone carrying this T cell receptor beta chain was detected many times. Both previously described methods and listed TCR primers were employed to make bulk TCR libraries. One entry per CDR3 protein results from TCRdb running MiXCR on the PCR reads. The table has under 650,000 distinct CDR3 sequences, roughly 21% seen once. The data were taken from a study of molecular identifiers for immune sequencing clone quantification. Looked up from germline, CDR1 is SQVTM and CDR2 is ANQGSEA. V shed 3 bases and J 9 bases; nucleotides not matched to a gene: 11. This CDR3 contains 14 residues. Sequencing was done on a sample of naive CD8+ T cells from blood, with Jurkat cell RNA spiked in. Indicated subset: FACS-sorted CD8+CD4-CCR7+CD45RA+ naive T cells. This chain uses TRBV29-1 with TRBJ2-1, with TRBD2 matching over 7 bases. The source is a human donor in good health. Some libraries in this study had Jurkat cell RNA spiked in. The CDR3 DNA reads TGCAGCGTTGATGAAGGTACTAGCGCGGCTGAGCAGTTCTTC. This encodes CSVDEGTSAAEQFF.